This TCR beta chain was identified during a study of beta chain features in type 1 diabetes. The entirety of the isolated RNA underwent reverse transcription, so expressed TCRB transcripts were sequenced. Repertoires were generated with immunoSEQ multiplex PCR, while TCRdb's copy carries only in-frame clones and drops some. In the table there are more than 120,000 clones, over 9.5% of which are singletons. Study observations and caveats: Whether HLA type affects TCRB rearrangement stayed undetermined in the present work. Because the template was cDNA, high-expressing cells might be over-represented.

Points on this clone: Its antigen remains unidentified.

The receptor was isolated from a young man in good health. The specimen sequenced was naive CD4+ T cells from blood.

In DNA, the CDR3 is TGTGCCAGCAGCCAGGGACAGACGGAGACCCAGTACTTC. Amino acids: CASSQGQTETQYF. The genes are TRBV5-4 and TRBJ2-5; 7 bases are a match to TRBD1. V gave up 4 bases and J gave up 5 bases; unmatched junction bases: 5. Germline loops: CDR1 SGHNT, CDR2 YYREEE (reference sequence). CDR3 length: 13 amino acids.